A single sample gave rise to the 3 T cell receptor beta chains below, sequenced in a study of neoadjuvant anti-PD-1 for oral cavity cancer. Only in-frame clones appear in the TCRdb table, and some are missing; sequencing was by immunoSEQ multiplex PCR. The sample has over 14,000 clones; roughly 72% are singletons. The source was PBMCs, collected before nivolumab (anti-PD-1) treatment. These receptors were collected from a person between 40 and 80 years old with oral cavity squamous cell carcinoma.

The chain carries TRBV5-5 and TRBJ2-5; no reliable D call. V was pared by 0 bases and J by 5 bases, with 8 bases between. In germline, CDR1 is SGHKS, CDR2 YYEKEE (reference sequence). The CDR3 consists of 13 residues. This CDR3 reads CASSLAERETQYF. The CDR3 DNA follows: TGTGCCAGCAGCTTGGCGGAGAGGGAGACCCAGTACTTC.

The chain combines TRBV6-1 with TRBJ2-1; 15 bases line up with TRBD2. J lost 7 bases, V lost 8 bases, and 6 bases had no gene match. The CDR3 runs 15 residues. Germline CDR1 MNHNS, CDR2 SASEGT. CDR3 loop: CASQFGTSGGNEQFF. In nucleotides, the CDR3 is TGTGCCAGCCAGTTCGGGACTAGCGGGGGGAATGAGCAGTTCTTC.

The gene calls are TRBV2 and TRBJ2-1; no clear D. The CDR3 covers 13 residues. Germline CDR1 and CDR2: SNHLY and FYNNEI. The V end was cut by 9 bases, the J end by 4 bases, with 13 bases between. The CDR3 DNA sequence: TGTGCCAGTGAGGCCCGACCATACAATGAGCAGTTCTTC. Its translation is CASEARPYNEQFF.